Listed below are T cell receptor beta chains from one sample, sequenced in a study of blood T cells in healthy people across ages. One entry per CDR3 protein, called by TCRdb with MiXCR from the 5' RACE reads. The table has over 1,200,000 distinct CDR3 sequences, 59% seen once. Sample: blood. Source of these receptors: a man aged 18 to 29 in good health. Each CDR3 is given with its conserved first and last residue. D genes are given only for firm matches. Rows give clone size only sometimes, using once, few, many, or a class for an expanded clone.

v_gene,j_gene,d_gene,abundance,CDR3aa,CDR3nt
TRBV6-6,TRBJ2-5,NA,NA,CASRYLGSETQYF,TGTGCCAGCAGATACTTAGGGAGTGAGACCCAGTACTTC
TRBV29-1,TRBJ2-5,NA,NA,CSGRTQPRGETQYF,TGCAGCGGCCGGACTCAACCTCGCGGGGAGACCCAGTACTTC
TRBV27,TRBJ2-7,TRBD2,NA,CASRVAGTYEQYF,TGTGCCAGCAGAGTAGCGGGAACATACGAGCAGTACTTC
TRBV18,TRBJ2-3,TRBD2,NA,CASSPNPSGRGDTQYF,TGTGCCAGCTCACCAAATCCTAGCGGGAGAGGAGATACGCAGTATTTT
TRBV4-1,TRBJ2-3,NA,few,CASSQIDAGTDTQYF,TGCGCCAGCAGCCAAATTGACGCAGGGACAGATACGCAGTATTTT
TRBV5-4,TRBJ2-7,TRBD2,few,CASSLDAPGLADSYEQYF,TGTGCCAGCAGCTTGGACGCTCCGGGACTAGCAGACTCCTACGAGCAGTACTTC
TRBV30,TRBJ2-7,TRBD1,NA,CAWSVGTQGGEQYF,TGTGCCTGGAGTGTGGGGACACAGGGGGGCGAGCAGTACTTC
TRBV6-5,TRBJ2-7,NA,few,CASSYMDRGVYEQYF,TGTGCCAGCAGTTACATGGACCGGGGCGTCTACGAGCAGTACTTC
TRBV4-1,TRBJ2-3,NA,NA,CASSQEQKADGISDTQYF,TGCGCCAGCAGCCAAGAACAGAAGGCAGATGGGATATCGGATACGCAGTATTTT
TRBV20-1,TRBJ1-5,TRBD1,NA,CSALTPGTGNQPQHF,TGCAGTGCTTTGACCCCCGGGACAGGGAATCAGCCCCAGCATTTT
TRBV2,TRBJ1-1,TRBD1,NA,CASRVTGQGVAEAFF,TGTGCCAGTCGGGTCACGGGACAGGGTGTCGCTGAAGCTTTCTTT
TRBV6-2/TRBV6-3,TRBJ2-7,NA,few,CASSRYLTYEQYF,TGTGCCAGCAGTCGCTATCTAACCTACGAGCAGTACTTC
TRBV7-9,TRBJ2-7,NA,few,CASISPGVYEQYF,TGTGCCAGCATCTCTCCCGGGGTTTACGAGCAGTACTTC
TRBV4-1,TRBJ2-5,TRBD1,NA,CASSLQGVFQETQYF,TGCGCCAGCAGCTTACAGGGGGTCTTTCAAGAGACCCAGTACTTC
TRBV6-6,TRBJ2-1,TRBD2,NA,CASSRSVLAGQFF,TGTGCCAGCAGTAGATCCGTCCTAGCGGGCCAGTTCTTC
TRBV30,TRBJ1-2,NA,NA,CAWDSPGGYTF,TGTGCCTGGGACAGTCCGGGGGGCTACACCTTC
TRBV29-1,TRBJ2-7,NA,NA,CSVEDEAGNEQYF,TGCAGCGTTGAAGATGAGGCAGGGAACGAGCAGTACTTC
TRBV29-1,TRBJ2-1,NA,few,CSVSLSSYNEQFF,TGCAGCGTGTCCCTTTCCTCCTACAATGAGCAGTTCTTC
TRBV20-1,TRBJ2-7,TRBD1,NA,CSARVGTGNLYEQYF,TGCAGTGCTCGGGTCGGGACAGGGAACCTTTACGAGCAGTACTTC
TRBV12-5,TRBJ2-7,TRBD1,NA,CASGWGQGYEQYF,TGTGCTAGTGGTTGGGGACAGGGCTACGAGCAGTACTTC
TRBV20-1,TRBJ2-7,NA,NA,CSATAGFPSYEQYF,TGCAGTGCTACGGCGGGCTTTCCCTCCTACGAGCAGTACTTC
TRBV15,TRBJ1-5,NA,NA,CAIAASQGLSPQHF,TGTGCCATCGCAGCGAGCCAGGGTCTCTCGCCCCAGCATTTT
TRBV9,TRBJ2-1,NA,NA,CASSVAQRATEQFF,TGTGCCAGCAGCGTAGCTCAAAGGGCAACTGAGCAGTTCTTC
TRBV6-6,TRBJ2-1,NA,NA,CASSYVGGPYNEQFF,TGTGCCAGCAGTTATGTGGGAGGCCCTTACAATGAGCAGTTCTTC
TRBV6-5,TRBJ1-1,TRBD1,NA,CASSWTGRISEAFF,TGTGCCAGCAGCTGGACAGGGCGAATCAGTGAAGCTTTCTTT
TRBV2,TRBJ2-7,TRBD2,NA,CASGTSQPYEQYF,TGTGCCAGTGGGACTAGTCAACCCTACGAGCAGTACTTC
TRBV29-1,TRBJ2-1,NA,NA,CSVGSRSGLGNEQFF,TGCAGCGTTGGCAGTCGGAGCGGCCTCGGCAATGAGCAGTTCTTC
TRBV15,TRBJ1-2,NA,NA,CATSSGQSYGYTF,TGTGCCACCAGCAGCGGACAGAGCTATGGCTACACCTTC
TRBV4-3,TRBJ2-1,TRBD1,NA,CASSYFIVGQGSREQFF,TGCGCCAGCAGCTACTTCATCGTCGGACAGGGTAGCCGGGAGCAGTTCTTC
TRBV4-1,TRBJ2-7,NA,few,CASSQEPDTTTYEQYF,TGCGCCAGCAGCCAAGAACCCGACACCACAACTTACGAGCAGTACTTC
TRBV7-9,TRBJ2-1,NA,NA,CASSLPLVNEQFF,TGTGCCAGCAGCTTACCACTAGTCAATGAGCAGTTCTTC
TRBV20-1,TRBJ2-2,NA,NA,CSASRQLGTGELFF,TGCAGTGCTAGTCGGCAACTCGGGACCGGGGAGCTGTTTTTT
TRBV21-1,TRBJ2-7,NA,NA,CASNRGSQTYEQYF,TGTGCCAGCAACAGGGGAAGTCAAACCTACGAGCAGTACTTC
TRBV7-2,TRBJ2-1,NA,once,CACSLGFGAYNEQFF,TGTGCCTGCAGCTTAGGCTTTGGGGCCTACAATGAGCAGTTCTTC
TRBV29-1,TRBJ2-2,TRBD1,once,CSVSGQGRSGELFF,TGCAGCGTTTCAGGACAGGGTCGAAGCGGGGAGCTGTTTTTT
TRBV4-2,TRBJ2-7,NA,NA,CASGVQGGDEQYF,TGTGCCAGTGGAGTACAGGGTGGTGACGAGCAGTACTTC
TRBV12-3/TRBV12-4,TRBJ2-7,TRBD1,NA,CASSPRGQGAYEQYF,TGTGCCAGCAGTCCTCGAGGACAGGGGGCTTACGAGCAGTACTTC
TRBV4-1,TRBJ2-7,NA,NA,CASSQAPGTASYEQYF,TGCGCCAGCAGCCAAGCACCCGGGACCGCAAGCTACGAGCAGTACTTC
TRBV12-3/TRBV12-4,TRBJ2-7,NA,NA,CASSSSSDHYEQYF,TGTGCCAGCAGTTCTTCCTCGGACCACTACGAGCAGTACTTC
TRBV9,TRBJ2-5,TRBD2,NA,CASSVEGLAAQETQYF,TGTGCCAGCAGCGTAGAGGGACTAGCGGCGCAAGAGACCCAGTACTTC
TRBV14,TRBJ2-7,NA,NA,CASSPGPITYEQYF,TGTGCCAGCAGCCCCGGACCCATCACCTACGAGCAGTACTTC
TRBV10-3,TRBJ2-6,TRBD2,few,CAISDELAGVGANVLTF,TGTGCCATCAGTGATGAGCTAGCGGGAGTCGGGGCCAACGTCCTGACTTTC